These 5 T cell receptor beta chains were all obtained from the same sample, sequenced in a study of graft-versus-host responses after intestinal transplantation. Sequencing used immunoSEQ multiplex PCR; TCRdb keeps in-frame clones, though not all of them. The sample contains tens of thousands of clones, about 90% of which appear only once. Material: PBMCs, obtained 26 days after transplant. These receptors all come from a human patient who received an intestinal transplant, so some T cells may come from the graft donor.

J is TRBJ2-1 and V is TRBV7-3, with TRBD2 as a possible D gene (5 bases). Trimming stripped 2 bases from V and 4 bases from J, with 12 bases between. The CDR3 extends over 15 amino acids. Germline CDR1 is SGHTA and CDR2 is FQGTGA. The CDR3 sequence: CASSLGLALYNEQFF. The DNA of the CDR3 is TGTGCCAGCAGCTTAGGGCTAGCCTTATACAATGAGCAGTTCTTC.

This chain joins TRBV5-6 and TRBJ2-4; D gene unclear. V was shortened by 3 bases and J by 8 bases, with 15 bases between the two germline ends. This CDR3 has 14 amino acids. Germline V gives CDR1 SGHDT, CDR2 YYEEEE. The CDR3 bases are TGTGCCAGCAGCTCCAGGAACCCAAGAGACATTCAGTACTTC. It codes for CASSSRNPRDIQYF.

The chain combines TRBV28 with TRBJ1-2, with a weak D call TRBD1 (5 bases). The CDR3 spans 15 residues. CDR1 and CDR2 (germline): MDHEN, SYDVKM. Trimming pared 5 bases from V and 5 bases from J, leaving 18 bases between. The CDR3 here is CASSLPGGFVYGYTF. The CDR3 DNA follows: TGTGCCAGCAGTCTGCCTGGGGGGTTCGTATATGGCTACACCTTC.

The V call is TRBV9, the J call TRBJ2-1; 8 nucleotides match TRBD1. Trimming at V came to 4 bases and at J to 0 bases, leaving 18 bases not matched to a gene. CDR3 size: 20 residues. Germline CDR1 reads SGDLS; CDR2 reads YYNGEE. In DNA, the CDR3 is TGTGCCAGCAGCCCCTTTCGGGGGACAGGCCACCATAGCTCCTACAATGAGCAGTTCTTC. It is translated as CASSPFRGTGHHSSYNEQFF. Based on the CDR3 plus reference TRBV9 and TRBJ2-1, the full variable domain is DSGVTQTPKHLITATGQRVTLRCSPRSGDLSVYWYQQSLDQGLQFLIQYYNGEERAKGNILERFSAQQFPDLHSELNLSSLELGDSALYFCASSPFRGTGHHSSYNEQFFGPGTRLTVL.

This rearrangement joins TRBV6-1 to TRBJ2-7; D ambiguous. Germline values: CDR1 MNHNS, CDR2 SASEGT. This CDR3 is built from 12 residues. The germline V and J ends were trimmed by 5 bases and 6 bases, with 11 bases remaining between them. The CDR3 bases are TGTGCCAGCAGTCTCGGAGTCGGCGAGCAGTACTTC. This sequence encodes CASSLGVGEQYF.